This T cell receptor (beta chain) was identified during a study of T cell repertoires in cytomegalovirus infection. Study at large: Shared public TCR beta signatures pointed to both CMV infection and a matching HLA type. Study results and limitations: Cumulative public TCR beta family frequency identified carriers of CMV plus the relevant HLA.

TCRdb recomputed calls from the reads with MiXCR, one row per CDR3 protein. The sample contains approximately 170,000 distinct CDR3 sequences, under 20% of which appear only once. The CDR3 has 14 amino acids. Germline loops: CDR1 SQVTM, CDR2 ANQGSEA. The junction had 9 bases not matched to a gene; V was cut back by 6 bases and J by 4 bases. Concerning this clonotype: As yet, its antigen is unknown.

Sequences were obtained from CD8+ T cells from PBMCs. This TCR came from a human donor in good health (CMV status not recorded). Some clones in this sample may be carry-over from other donors' samples. The genes are TRBV29-1 and TRBJ2-7; TRBD2 aligns across 10 bases. The CDR3 nucleotides read TGCAGCGTCCACCCTAGCGGGAGAGAATACGAGCAGTACTTC. Protein product: CSVHPSGREYEQYF.